This is a list of T cell receptor beta chains from one sample in a study of blood T cells in healthy people across ages. In TCRdb, the 5' RACE reads were re-called with MiXCR into one record per CDR3 protein. The repertoire holds about 780,000 distinct CDR3 sequences, with more than 35% as singletons. Material: blood. These receptors originate from an older man in good health. Both conserved end residues are part of each CDR3. A D gene is named only where the DNA matches it firmly. A row's size may be missing; if present it is once, few, many or a size class.

cdr3_nt	cdr3_aa	j_call	d_call	v_call	clone_size
TGTGCCAGCAGCCAAGATCGGTTGGCGACTAGCGGGATTAAGACTGTTCAAGAGACCCAGTACTTC	CASSQDRLATSGIKTVQETQYF	TRBJ2-5	TRBD2	TRBV4-2	-
TGTGCCAGCAGCGTATATTTGAGGGCCTCAAACAACGGCTACACCTTC	CASSVYLRASNNGYTF	TRBJ1-2	-	TRBV9	many
TGCGCCAGCGGACTGGTCGGACAGTTGAACACTGAAGCTTTCTTT	CASGLVGQLNTEAFF	TRBJ1-1	-	TRBV5-1	many
TGTGCCAGCAGCTTTCAGCTAACGGGAGAGACCCAGTACTTC	CASSFQLTGETQYF	TRBJ2-5	-	TRBV5-8	-
TGTGCCAGCAGCTTAGGCAGGGCGGACAAAAACATTCAGTACTTC	CASSLGRADKNIQYF	TRBJ2-4	-	TRBV7-2	many
TGTGCCAGCAGTTTAGTTTTAGGCCTTGGCTCCTACAATGAGCAGTTCTTC	CASSLVLGLGSYNEQFF	TRBJ2-1	-	TRBV27	-
TGCAGCGTTGCTACTGGGACTAGCGGGATCTCCTACAATGAGCAGTTCTTC	CSVATGTSGISYNEQFF	TRBJ2-1	TRBD2	TRBV29-1	-
TGTGCCAGCAGTTCGACGGGACTAGCGGCATATGAGCAGTTCTTC	CASSSTGLAAYEQFF	TRBJ2-1	TRBD2	TRBV6-6	-
TGCAGCGCAGGACAGGGATCGGGTGAGCAGTACTTC	CSAGQGSGEQYF	TRBJ2-7	TRBD1	TRBV29-1	few
TGCAGTGCTTTACAGGGCCCGTCTTCACCCCTCCACTTT	CSALQGPSSPLHF	TRBJ1-6	-	TRBV20-1	-
TGCGCCAGCAGCTCCGACAGAGCCTCCCAAGAGACCCAGTACTTC	CASSSDRASQETQYF	TRBJ2-5	-	TRBV5-1	-
TGCAGTGCTGAGGACAGGGGACGGGGGCCCGTCCAGTACTTC	CSAEDRGRGPVQYF	TRBJ2-7	TRBD1	TRBV20-1	-
TGTGCCAGCAGCTTAGATTCAGGGGACCGCTCCGGCGAGCAGTTCTTC	CASSLDSGDRSGEQFF	TRBJ2-1	-	TRBV11-3	many
TGCAGTGCTAGACCCGAGGGTGACACCATATATTTT	CSARPEGDTIYF	TRBJ1-3	-	TRBV20-1	-
TGCAGTGCGGGGGGACTACGCTCCTACAATGAGCAGTTCTTC	CSAGGLRSYNEQFF	TRBJ2-1	TRBD2	TRBV20-1	-
TGCAGCGGGCGCGGGAGTGTCTACAATGAGCAGTTCTTC	CSGRGSVYNEQFF	TRBJ2-1	TRBD2	TRBV29-1	once
TGTGCCAGCAGTTATATATCAGCGGCCTACGAGCAGTACTTC	CASSYISAAYEQYF	TRBJ2-7	-	TRBV6-6	-
TGTGCCAGTCAAAGATCTGGGGCCAACGTCCTGACTTTC	CASQRSGANVLTF	TRBJ2-6	-	TRBV12-3/TRBV12-4	-
TGTGCCAGCAGCCAAGGCGAGGGGGCGTCTGAAGCTTTCTTT	CASSQGEGASEAFF	TRBJ1-1	TRBD1	TRBV3-1	-
TGTGCCAGCAGTGATCCGGCGGGAGTTGCGGAGCAGTACTTC	CASSDPAGVAEQYF	TRBJ2-5	TRBD2	TRBV2	-
TGTGCCAGCAGTTCCACGACAAGCGAGCAGTACTTC	CASSSTTSEQYF	TRBJ2-7	-	TRBV27	many
TGCGCCAGCAGCTTGGCCTTAACCTCCTACAATGAGCAGTTCTTC	CASSLALTSYNEQFF	TRBJ2-1	-	TRBV5-1	-
TGTGCCAGCAGTTTTGCCTCTGGGGCCAACGTCCTGACTTTC	CASSFASGANVLTF	TRBJ2-6	-	TRBV7-2	-
TGCAGCGTTGACACGGGAACGAACACCGGGGAGCTGTTTTTT	CSVDTGTNTGELFF	TRBJ2-2	-	TRBV29-1	-
TGTGCCAGTCAGGGATACTACGAGCAGTACTTC	CASQGYYEQYF	TRBJ2-7	-	TRBV19	-
TGTGCCACCAGCAAGGGACTAGCGGGAGCCAATGAGCAGTTCTTC	CATSKGLAGANEQFF	TRBJ2-1	TRBD2	TRBV15	-
TGTGCCAGCAGCTTGGGTCTTCGGACTGTGAGGAGCACAGATACGCAGTATTTT	CASSLGLRTVRSTDTQYF	TRBJ2-3	-	TRBV5-4	few
TGTGCCAGCAGCTCCCGGGTAAACACTGAAGCTTTCTTT	CASSSRVNTEAFF	TRBJ1-1	-	TRBV7-6	-
TGTGCCAGCAGCTTAGGCCCACCCGTTGGGGGCTCCCTCTACGAGCAGTACTTC	CASSLGPPVGGSLYEQYF	TRBJ2-7	-	TRBV7-2	few
TGTGCCAGCAGCGAGGGGACAGCTCTGGACACTGAAGTTTTCTTT	CASSEGTALDTEVFF	TRBJ1-1	TRBD1	TRBV9	-
TGTGCCACCATGACTAGCGGGAGTTGGAATGAGCAGTTCTTC	CATMTSGSWNEQFF	TRBJ2-1	TRBD2	TRBV7-9	few
TGTGCCAGCAGCACTCCAAATGGGCACATGAGCTCCTACGAGCAGTACTTC	CASSTPNGHMSSYEQYF	TRBJ2-7	-	TRBV21-1	-
TGTGCCAGCAGCCCGGGGACAGCCCGGCGAGATGAGCAGTTCTTC	CASSPGTARRDEQFF	TRBJ2-1	TRBD1	TRBV4-2	-
TGTGCCAGCAGCTCCCTAGGGGGGGCCGGAGAGACCCAGTACTTC	CASSSLGGAGETQYF	TRBJ2-5	-	TRBV7-3	few
TGTGCCAGCAGCCAAGCGGCGGGAGTCGGCGCCAAAAACATTCAGTACTTC	CASSQAAGVGAKNIQYF	TRBJ2-4	TRBD2	TRBV3-1	-